Listed below are T cell receptor beta chains from one sample, sequenced in a study of OX40 agonist ivuxolimab in advanced cancers. Clones were read by immunoSEQ multiplex PCR, and TCRdb kept only the in-frame ones, dropping some. Among roughly 22,000 clones listed, 70% to 90% were seen once. The source was CD4+ or CD8+ T cells sorted from blood, collected in a trial of the OX40 agonist ivuxolimab. These receptors were collected from an adult with an advanced solid tumor such as melanoma, head and neck, liver or kidney cancer. Both conserved end residues are part of each CDR3. Each record gives: CDR3 DNA, CDR3 protein, D gene, clone size, V gene, J gene. The D gene is left open where the match is weak. A row's size may be missing; if present it is once, few, many or a size class.

TGTGCCTGGAGCTGGAAGCGGTACTACGAGCAGTACTTC	CAWSWKRYYEQYF	-	-	TRBV30	TRBJ2-7
TGTGCCAGCAGCTTAGAAGGTTCGGACACCGGGGAGCTGTTTTTT	CASSLEGSDTGELFF	-	-	TRBV7-6	TRBJ2-2
TGTGCCAGCAGCCCTTCCATTCTAGCGGGCGATGAGCAGTTCTTC	CASSPSILAGDEQFF	TRBD2	-	TRBV5-5	TRBJ2-1
TGTGCCAGCAGCTTATCGGGGAGAAGAACTGGAAACACCATATATTTT	CASSLSGRRTGNTIYF	-	-	TRBV7-6	TRBJ1-3
TGCGCCAGCAGCTTGGCCGTAGGGGGCTATGGCTACACCTTC	CASSLAVGGYGYTF	-	-	TRBV5-1	TRBJ1-2
TGTGCCAGCAGTCTCACCTTGGGGCTAGCGGGAGTCTACGAGCAGTACTTC	CASSLTLGLAGVYEQYF	TRBD2	-	TRBV27	TRBJ2-7
TGTGCCAGCAGCTTAGATAGACTAGCGGGAGTTGACGAGCAGTACTTC	CASSLDRLAGVDEQYF	TRBD2	few	TRBV11-3	TRBJ2-7
TGTGCCAGTAGTATAGCTAGCGGCGAGCAGTACTTC	CASSIASGEQYF	TRBD2	-	TRBV19	TRBJ2-7
TGTGCCAGCAGCTCCCGCATGAATGGCTACACCTTC	CASSSRMNGYTF	-	-	TRBV7-4	TRBJ1-2
TGTGCCAGTCGGCTTGGTGAAAAACTGTTTTTT	CASRLGEKLFF	-	-	TRBV19	TRBJ1-4
TGTGCCAGCAGTTTAGTCGCTAGCGGGATCGACAATGAGCAGTTCTTC	CASSLVASGIDNEQFF	TRBD2	-	TRBV28	TRBJ2-1
TGTGCCAGCAGGCAGGATCAGCCCCAGCATTTT	CASRQDQPQHF	-	-	TRBV28	TRBJ1-5
TGTGCCAGCAGCTTTCGGTCCCCGGGACTAAGGGGGAATGAGCAGTTCTTC	CASSFRSPGLRGNEQFF	-	-	TRBV7-3	TRBJ2-1
TGTGCCAGCAGCGTAGGGGACAGGGCCTACGAGCAGTACTTC	CASSVGDRAYEQYF	TRBD1	-	TRBV9	TRBJ2-7
TGTGCCAGCAGACTTGGAGAGACCCAGTACTTC	CASRLGETQYF	-	-	TRBV6-1	TRBJ2-5
TGTGCCAGCAGCTTTTGGGACAGGCGCTACAATGAGCAGTTCTTC	CASSFWDRRYNEQFF	TRBD1	-	TRBV11-2	TRBJ2-1
TGTGCCACCAGTCGAAAGGGACTAGGTTCTGGGGATACGCAGTATTTT	CATSRKGLGSGDTQYF	TRBD2	-	TRBV15	TRBJ2-3
TGTGCCAGCAGCTCCGGAGAGACCCAGTACTTC	CASSSGETQYF	-	-	TRBV7-2	TRBJ2-5
TGTGCCAGCAGCGGAAGGGACTCCTATTACAATGAGCAGTTCTTC	CASSGRDSYYNEQFF	-	-	TRBV11-3	TRBJ2-1
TGTGCCAGCAGCCCCGGGGGGGGTAGCTGGGAGACCCAGTACTTC	CASSPGGGSWETQYF	TRBD2	-	TRBV9	TRBJ2-5
TGTGCCAGCACCCTACAGGACAGGGAGAGATGTTGTGAAGCTTTCTTT	CASTLQDRERCCEAFF	-	-	TRBV21-1	TRBJ1-1
TGTGCCAGCAGCTTGTTACGGGTTCAAGAGACCCAGTACTTC	CASSLLRVQETQYF	-	-	TRBV5-4	TRBJ2-5
TGTGCCAGTAGTATATGGCAGGAAGTTTTAGCCAAAAACATTCAGTACTTC	CASSIWQEVLAKNIQYF	-	-	TRBV19	TRBJ2-4
TGTGCCAGCAGTTTATCGGACAGGGGGCGCAGCCACGAGCAGTACTTC	CASSLSDRGRSHEQYF	TRBD1	few	TRBV27	TRBJ2-7
TGTGCCAGCAGCGACTCAGGGGTGGGTCAAAAACTGTTTTTT	CASSDSGVGQKLFF	-	-	TRBV9	TRBJ1-4
TGTGCCAGCAGTTTAATGGGAAATCAGCCCCAGCATTTT	CASSLMGNQPQHF	-	few	TRBV27	TRBJ1-5
TGTGCCAGCAGTTTAGCTAGTGGTGGGTACAATCAGCCCCAGCATTTT	CASSLASGGYNQPQHF	-	-	TRBV27	TRBJ1-5
TGTGCCAGCAGTACCTACCGAAAAGGGAACACTGAAGCTTTCTTT	CASSTYRKGNTEAFF	-	-	TRBV28	TRBJ1-1
TGTGCCAGCAGTTTATCGAGACGGACAGGGAACGAGCAGTACTTC	CASSLSRRTGNEQYF	TRBD1	-	TRBV27	TRBJ2-7
TGTGCCAGCTTGGGACCGGCCTACGAGCAGTACTTC	CASLGPAYEQYF	-	-	TRBV6-6	TRBJ2-7
TGTGCCAGCAGTTTCCGGGGGACCGAGCAGTACTTC	CASSFRGTEQYF	-	-	TRBV28	TRBJ2-7
TGCGCCAGCAGCCAAGAACAGGGGGCGGGAGATACGCAGTATTTT	CASSQEQGAGDTQYF	TRBD1	-	TRBV4-1	TRBJ2-3
TGTGCCAGCAGCCCAGCAGGGTACGAGCAGTACTTC	CASSPAGYEQYF	-	-	TRBV7-6	TRBJ2-7
TGTGCCAGCAGCAGAGCCGGACAGGGGAGCAATCAGCCCCAGCATTTT	CASSRAGQGSNQPQHF	TRBD1	-	TRBV5-4	TRBJ1-5
TGTGCCAGCAGTGGACTCAGGGGCAAGCAGTTCTTC	CASSGLRGKQFF	-	-	TRBV28	TRBJ2-1
TGTGCCAGCAGCACCGACAGGGGTTACACTGAAGCTTTCTTT	CASSTDRGYTEAFF	TRBD1	-	TRBV11-3	TRBJ1-1
TGTGCCAGCAGTGAAGGGTTTCTTTTGGCAGATAATCAGCCCCAGCATTTT	CASSEGFLLADNQPQHF	-	-	TRBV2	TRBJ1-5
TGCGCCAGCAGCCAGGGTGACCCGACTGGTGAGCAGTTCTTC	CASSQGDPTGEQFF	-	few	TRBV4-1	TRBJ2-1
TGTGCCAGCAGCTCCGCCAATGAGCAGTTCTTC	CASSSANEQFF	-	-	TRBV13	TRBJ2-1
TGTGCCAGCAGCCCAAGAGGGGGGACCTACGAGCAGTACTTC	CASSPRGGTYEQYF	-	once	TRBV11-3	TRBJ2-7
TGTGCCAGCAGCCAGCGGGACGGCACCTACGAGCAGTACTTC	CASSQRDGTYEQYF	TRBD2	medium-sized	TRBV5-4	TRBJ2-7
TGTGCCAGCAGTGATCTGGGGCAGCAAGAGACCCAGTACTTC	CASSDLGQQETQYF	-	-	TRBV2	TRBJ2-5
TGTGCCAGCAGTTTTGCAGATAAAGAGACCCAGTACTTC	CASSFADKETQYF	-	-	TRBV27	TRBJ2-5
TGTGCCAGCAGTGAATATAGGGAGGAAAAACTGTTTTTT	CASSEYREEKLFF	-	once	TRBV25-1	TRBJ1-4
TGTGCCAGCAGTTTACAGTCCGGAAACACCATATATTTT	CASSLQSGNTIYF	-	-	TRBV28	TRBJ1-3
TGTGCCGGCAGTTTTCGTTCTTTGGGAAGGGCGCGTAATGGCTACACCTTC	CAGSFRSLGRARNGYTF	-	-	TRBV28	TRBJ1-2
TGTGCCAGCAGCCGTTCCTACAGTGAGCAGTTCTTC	CASSRSYSEQFF	-	-	TRBV7-2	TRBJ2-1
TGTGCCAGCGGCGGGAGCTCCTACGAGCAGTACTTC	CASGGSSYEQYF	TRBD2	-	TRBV7-9	TRBJ2-7
TGTGCCTGGGACGGGTACGATGAGCAGTTCTTC	CAWDGYDEQFF	-	-	TRBV30	TRBJ2-1
TGCGCCAGCAGCCCTAGGGGGCCCCAGCCCCAGCATTTT	CASSPRGPQPQHF	TRBD1	once	TRBV4-1	TRBJ1-5
TGTGCCAGCAGGAGGGACTACGAGCAGTACTTC	CASRRDYEQYF	-	-	TRBV6-1	TRBJ2-7
TGTGCCAGCATCCCTACCGGTAGTCCCCACAATGAGCAGTTCTTC	CASIPTGSPHNEQFF	-	-	TRBV7-9	TRBJ2-1
TGCGCCAGCAGTGCGGACTCCCGGGAGAATGGCTACACCTTC	CASSADSRENGYTF	-	-	TRBV10-2	TRBJ1-2
TGTGCCAGTAGTACGATGGACAGCCCCCGGGACGAGCAGTACTTC	CASSTMDSPRDEQYF	-	-	TRBV19	TRBJ2-7
TGTGCCAGCAGCTTGGGGTCAGGATCCTACGAGCAGTACTTC	CASSLGSGSYEQYF	-	-	TRBV5-6	TRBJ2-7
TGTGCCAGCAGCGCTCAGGGGGAATCCGGGGAGCTGTTTTTT	CASSAQGESGELFF	TRBD1	-	TRBV9	TRBJ2-2
TGTGCCAGCAGCGTAGATTACAGGGACTACGAGCAGTACTTC	CASSVDYRDYEQYF	-	once	TRBV9	TRBJ2-7